One sample yielded the 22 T cell receptor beta chains listed below, sequenced in a study of blood T cell repertoires in COVID-19. Assay used: immunoSEQ multiplex PCR; TCRdb lists only in-frame clones, some missing. This sample yields around 400,000 clones, of which around 87% are seen a single time; 2.3% belongs to the top ten. The sample comprised peripheral blood. The origin of the receptors is a woman aged 60-75 years with COVID-19, enrolled during active disease.

The genes are TRBV11-2 and TRBJ2-7, with D possibly matching TRBD1 (6 bases). Germline CDR1 is SGHAT and CDR2 is FQNNGV. The CDR3 contains 17 residues. The V gene lost 8 bases and the J gene lost 5 bases, with 28 bases spanning the gap. The CDR3 is CASSLSTPQGFIHEQYF. DNA of the CDR3: TGTGCCAGCTCTCTTAGCACCCCGCAGGGGTTTATCCACGAGCAGTACTTC. Based on the CDR3 plus reference TRBV11-2 and TRBJ2-7, the full variable domain is EAGVAQSPRYKIIEKRQSVAFWCNPISGHATLYWYQQILGQGPKLLIQFQNNGVVDDSQLPKDRFSAERLKGVDSTLKIQPAKLEDSAVYLCASSLSTPQGFIHEQYFGPGTRLTVT.

The chain uses TRBV6-2 or TRBV6-3 and TRBJ1-1; D is possibly TRBD1 (5 bases). V shed 5 bases and J shed 8 bases, with 12 bases lying between them. The CDR3 is 12 amino acids. Germline V gene sequence: CDR1 MNHEY, CDR2 SVGEGT. CDR3 sequence: CASSQTRTEAFF. In nucleotides, the CDR3 is TGTGCCAGCAGTCAAACCCGGACAGAAGCTTTCTTT.

This sequence joins TRBV7-2 and TRBJ1-1; 11 bases are a match to TRBD1. The V and J ends lost 4 bases and 0 bases, in that order; junction bases with no gene match: 4. Germline V lookup: CDR1 SGHTA, CDR2 FQGNSA. The CDR3 covers 16 residues. Written as DNA, the CDR3 is TGTGCCAGCAGCTCCGGGACAGGGGGGATGAACACTGAAGCTTTCTTT. It is translated as CASSSGTGGMNTEAFF.

CDR3 residues: CASSLDRNSGPVTYEQYF. CDR3 in DNA: TGTGCCAGCAGCTTAGATCGGAATAGCGGGCCCGTTACCTACGAGCAGTACTTC. The chain uses TRBV7-8 and TRBJ2-7; 7 positions match TRBD2. The junction had 14 bases not matched to a gene; V was cut back by 1 base and J by 2 bases. CDR1 is SGHVS, CDR2 FQNEAQ, per germline. The CDR3 is 18 residues long.

The gene calls are TRBV5-1 and TRBJ2-3; 9 bases fit TRBD1. The CDR3 runs 14 residues. Germline V gene data show CDR1 as SGHRS and CDR2 as YFSETQ. J was trimmed by 6 bases and V by 4 bases; bases with no gene match: 6. The CDR3 DNA follows: TGCGCCAGCAGCCCGGACAGGGGTCGGGATACGCAGTATTTT. The encoded protein is CASSPDRGRDTQYF.

This clone appeared once. This sequence joins TRBV19 and TRBJ1-5; TRBD1 might be the D (6 bases). The CDR3 contains 12 residues. With 6 bases removed from V and 5 bases from J, the gap between germline ends came to 8 bases. Germline CDR1 is LNHDA and CDR2 is SQIVND (reference sequence). For the CDR3, the DNA is TGTGCCAGTAGGGACAGCGATCAGCCCCAGCATTTT. Translated, it gives CASRDSDQPQHF.

The genes are TRBV9 and TRBJ2-7; 8 nucleotides agree with TRBD2. The V gene's germline CDR1 is SGDLS and CDR2 YYNGEE. CDR3 length: 16 amino acids. The trim removed 0 bases at V and 4 bases at J, leaving 9 bases unmatched. The CDR3 here is CASSVDPAGAGYEQYF. DNA for the CDR3: TGTGCCAGCAGCGTAGATCCAGCGGGGGCCGGGTACGAGCAGTACTTC.

The chain combines TRBV3-1 (or the pseudogene TRBV3-2) with TRBJ1-2, with D possibly TRBD1 on 5 matching bases. Germline loops: CDR1 LGHDT, CDR2 YNNKEL (reference sequence). Trimming left V 4 bases short and J 8 bases short, with 14 bases between. The CDR3 runs 13 residues. The CDR3, as DNA: TGTGCCAGCAGCCTGGGGCACAACGGAGGCTACACCTTC. The encoded protein is CASSLGHNGGYTF.

The rearrangement links TRBV2 to TRBJ2-1; D might be TRBD1 (6 bases). The CDR3 sequence is 12 residues long. Germline V CDR1 and CDR2: SNHLY, FYNNEI. The ends were cut back, 4 bases at V and 12 bases at J, with 13 bases in the middle. DNA of the CDR3: TGTGCCAGCAGTGGACAGGCGGCAGGGCAGTTCTTC. Amino acid sequence: CASSGQAAGQFF.

The rearrangement joins TRBV19 to TRBJ1-2, with TRBD1 matching over 11 bases. The CDR3 extends over 14 amino acids. The V segment lost 6 bases and the J segment 7 bases; nucleotides outside the gene matches: 7. CDR1 LNHDA and CDR2 SQIVND come from the germline V gene (reference sequence). The CDR3 reads CASRVGQGAFGYTF. The CDR3 coding sequence is TGTGCCAGTAGGGTCGGACAGGGGGCTTTTGGCTACACCTTC.

CDR3 amino acids: CAIRQGRQETQYF. The DNA for the CDR3 is TGTGCCATCAGACAGGGGCGCCAAGAGACCCAGTACTTC. This chain uses TRBV10-3 with TRBJ2-5, with 7 nucleotides matching TRBD1. Germline values: CDR1 ENHRY, CDR2 SYGVKD. Germline trimming cut 6 bases from V and 1 base from J; bases unmatched to any gene: 2. CDR3 length: 13 amino acids.

The CDR3 DNA sequence: TGCGCCAGCAGGGTAACAAGTCAAGAGACCCAGTACTTC. Protein: CASRVTSQETQYF. This chain connects TRBV5-1 to TRBJ2-5; D ambiguous. Germline V gene lookup returns CDR1 SGHRS and CDR2 YFSETQ. Between the trimmed V and J ends, which lost 5 bases and 2 bases, there was a span of 10 bases. The CDR3 is 13 amino acids. The full variable domain, completed using reference TRBV5-1 and TRBJ2-5, is KAGVTQTPRYLIKTRGQQVTLSCSPISGHRSVSWYQQTPGQGLQFLFEYFSETQRNKGNFPGRFSGRQFSNSRSEMNVSTLELGDSALYLCASRVTSQETQYFGPGTRLLVL.

This chain connects TRBV7-2 to TRBJ2-1; 10 bases align to TRBD2. V gave up 5 bases and J gave up 0 bases; unmatched junction bases: 10. CDR1 and CDR2 (germline): SGHTA, FQGNSA. CDR3 length: 18 amino acids. The CDR3 reads CASSPLLAGTSSYNEQFF. The CDR3 DNA reads TGTGCCAGCAGCCCACTACTAGCGGGGACGAGCTCCTACAATGAGCAGTTCTTC.

This clone has a handful of counts. The chain couples TRBV19 to TRBJ1-3; 11 bases are a match to TRBD1. Germline V gives CDR1 LNHDA, CDR2 SQIVND (reference sequence). This CDR3 has 15 residues. The CDR3: CGTGPGQGAGNTIYF. The CDR3 nucleotides are TGTGGCACGGGACCGGGACAGGGGGCTGGAAACACCATATATTTT.

CDR3 nucleotides: TGTGCCAGCAGTTTTGGGGGCTCGAGGAGTGAGCAGTACTTC. It yields the protein CASSFGGSRSEQYF. This chain links TRBV28 with TRBJ2-7; the D gene is possibly TRBD1 (6 bases). V gave up 3 bases and J gave up 7 bases, with 16 bases separating them. CDR3 length: 14 amino acids. Per germline, CDR1 MDHEN and CDR2 SYDVKM.

V gene TRBV5-1 combines with J gene TRBJ2-7, with 7 bases lining up with TRBD1. Germline assignment: CDR1 SGHRS and CDR2 YFSETQ. J gave up 1 base and V 7 bases, and 11 bases lay outside the gene matches. The CDR3 length is 15 residues. CDR3 nucleotides: TGCGCCAGCGGCCGTGAAAGACAGGGATCCTACGAGCAGTACTTC. This codes for CASGRERQGSYEQYF.

The CDR3 nucleotides are TGTGCCAGCAGCTCAGAGGCTATCAGACCCCCAGATACGCAGTATTTT. This gives the protein CASSSEAIRPPDTQYF. The chain has TRBV7-2 and TRBJ2-3; no reliable D call. The CDR3 loop spans 16 amino acids. Deletions cut 4 bases from V and 4 bases from J, with 18 bases between. Per the germline V gene, CDR1 is SGHTA and CDR2 is FQGNSA.

The genes are TRBV28 and TRBJ1-5; D is undetermined. V lost 8 bases to trimming and J lost 0 bases, with 17 bases between them. This CDR3 comprises 16 residues. Per germline, CDR1 MDHEN and CDR2 SYDVKM. The DNA for the CDR3 is TGTGCCAGCGCAATACACAGACCTTATAGCAATCAGCCCCAGCATTTT. It encodes CASAIHRPYSNQPQHF.

Only a few counts were recorded for this clone. The chain links TRBV5-1 to TRBJ2-3; 9 nucleotides agree with TRBD2. CDR3 length equals 17 residues. Losses at the gene ends were 3 bases for V and 4 bases for J; bases not matched to a gene: 12. The germline gives CDR1 SGHRS, CDR2 YFSETQ. The CDR3 DNA follows: TGCGCCAGCAGCTCCCAAAGAAGGCGGGGGGGCCCAGATACGCAGTATTTT. Translation gives CASSSQRRRGGPDTQYF. The variable domain in full, completed from reference TRBV5-1 and TRBJ2-3, reads KAGVTQTPRYLIKTRGQQVTLSCSPISGHRSVSWYQQTPGQGLQFLFEYFSETQRNKGNFPGRFSGRQFSNSRSEMNVSTLELGDSALYLCASSSQRRRGGPDTQYFGPGTRLTVL.

The chain combines TRBV5-6 with TRBJ2-1, with D possibly being TRBD1 (6 bases). The germline V gene has CDR1 SGHDT and CDR2 YYEEEE. The CDR3 sequence is 16 residues long. V dropped 4 bases and J dropped 3 bases, with 17 bases sitting between them. CDR3 sequence: CASSPRQAGVYNEQFF. The DNA of the CDR3 is TGTGCCAGCAGCCCTAGACAGGCTGGGGTCTACAATGAGCAGTTCTTC.

V usage is TRBV12-3 or TRBV12-4 and J usage is TRBJ1-2; maybe TRBD1 (5 bases). V was pared by 6 bases and J by 8 bases, with 16 bases between. CDR3 length: 13 residues. This CDR3 reads CASRTGQLRGYTF. The CDR3 coding sequence is TGTGCCAGCAGAACCGGACAATTGAGGGGCTACACCTTC.

CDR3: CASSGTSGGTGELFF. Here the CDR3 DNA reads TGTGCCAGCAGTGGGACTAGCGGGGGCACCGGGGAGCTGTTTTTT. This sequence joins TRBV2 and TRBJ2-2; TRBD2 aligns across 13 bases. V lost 4 bases and J lost 4; bases outside the gene matches: 0. CDR1 and CDR2 from the germline V gene are SNHLY and FYNNEI. The CDR3 is 15 residues long.